The T cell receptor beta chain described here comes from a study of cytomegalovirus exposure and HLA in healthy donors. As for this clone: What it recognizes is unknown.

Germline V lookup: CDR1 SGHVS, CDR2 FQNEAQ. Deletions cut 1 base from V and 1 base from J, with 12 bases between. The CDR3 length is 16 residues. The PCR employed 60 Vbeta primers together with 13 Jbeta primers. The table came from immunoSEQ multiplex PCR; TCRdb's copy has only in-frame clones and leaves some out. The data contain around 160,000 clones, 70% to 90% of them singletons. Overall study results and limits: There were some public TCRs occurring in many donors, but most TCR sequences were rare.

This clonotype was sampled from a man between 18 and 35 years old in good health and CMV-seropositive. The specimen sequenced was PBMCs. V and J are TRBV7-8 and TRBJ2-3; maybe TRBD1 (6 bases). The CDR3 reads CASSLGTVSGTDTQYF. The CDR3 DNA reads TGTGCCAGCAGCTTAGGGACAGTCTCGGGCACAGATACGCAGTATTTT.